A selection of T cell receptor beta chains follows, all from one sample in a study of blood T cell repertoires in COVID-19. The protocol was immunoSEQ multiplex PCR, while the TCRdb copy is restricted to in-frame clones and leaves out a portion. The sample includes around 150,000 clones, around 80% of them seen just once. The material sequenced was peripheral blood. The receptors stem from a woman older than 75 in a cohort sampled during active or convalescent COVID-19. Both conserved end residues are part of each CDR3. Each record gives: CDR3 length, D gene, V gene, clone size, J gene, CDR3 DNA, CDR3 protein. The D gene is left open where the match is weak. Expanded clones are given a class, and other clones once, few, many or no size at all.

CDR3 length: 15; D gene: TRBD1; V gene: TRBV5-4; clone size: .; J gene: TRBJ2-3; CDR3 DNA: TGTGCCAGCAGCTTCCAGACAGGGGTGGCAGATACGCAGTATTTT; CDR3 protein: CASSFQTGVADTQYF
CDR3 length: 11; D gene: TRBD1; V gene: TRBV6-5; clone size: .; J gene: TRBJ1-1; CDR3 DNA: TGTGCCAGCGGGACAGGAACTGAAGCTTTCTTT; CDR3 protein: CASGTGTEAFF
CDR3 length: 15; D gene: TRBD2; V gene: TRBV7-9; clone size: .; J gene: TRBJ2-5; CDR3 DNA: TGTGCCAGCAGCTTAAGCGGGGGCCTCCAAGAGACCCAGTACTTC; CDR3 protein: CASSLSGGLQETQYF
CDR3 length: 15; D gene: TRBD1; V gene: TRBV9; clone size: .; J gene: TRBJ2-5; CDR3 DNA: TGTGCCAGCAGCTCCAGGGGGCGCCCCCAAGAGACCCAGTACTTC; CDR3 protein: CASSSRGRPQETQYF
CDR3 length: 15; D gene: .; V gene: TRBV6-5; clone size: .; J gene: TRBJ2-7; CDR3 DNA: TGTGCCAGCAGCTGGGGGGGGGCGAACCCCGACGAGCAGTACTTC; CDR3 protein: CASSWGGANPDEQYF
CDR3 length: 13; D gene: .; V gene: TRBV6-5; clone size: .; J gene: TRBJ2-5; CDR3 DNA: TGTGCCAGCAGCCCGAACGGGTGGGAGACCCAGTACTTC; CDR3 protein: CASSPNGWETQYF
CDR3 length: 11; D gene: .; V gene: TRBV28; clone size: .; J gene: TRBJ1-2; CDR3 DNA: TGTGCCAGCACCCGCGGCTATGGCTACACCTTC; CDR3 protein: CASTRGYGYTF
CDR3 length: 14; D gene: TRBD1; V gene: TRBV20-1; clone size: few; J gene: TRBJ1-2; CDR3 DNA: TGCAGTGCTAGTGGGACAGTCGGTGCATATGGCTACACCTTC; CDR3 protein: CSASGTVGAYGYTF
CDR3 length: 15; D gene: .; V gene: TRBV21-1; clone size: .; J gene: TRBJ1-3; CDR3 DNA: TGTGCCAGCAGCCCAGGGGAGGGGTCTGGAAACACCATATATTTT; CDR3 protein: CASSPGEGSGNTIYF
CDR3 length: 15; D gene: TRBD1; V gene: TRBV2; clone size: .; J gene: TRBJ2-3; CDR3 DNA: TGTGCCAGCAGTGGGGACAGGGTCAACACAGATACGCAGTATTTT; CDR3 protein: CASSGDRVNTDTQYF
CDR3 length: 11; D gene: .; V gene: TRBV12-3/TRBV12-4; clone size: .; J gene: TRBJ2-7; CDR3 DNA: TGTGCCAGCAGGATCGGGGACGAGCAGTACTTC; CDR3 protein: CASRIGDEQYF
CDR3 length: 16; D gene: TRBD1; V gene: TRBV5-1; clone size: few; J gene: TRBJ1-1; CDR3 DNA: TGCGCCAGCAGCGCAGGAGACAGGGGTCTGAACACTGAAGCTTTCTTT; CDR3 protein: CASSAGDRGLNTEAFF
CDR3 length: 17; D gene: .; V gene: TRBV19; clone size: .; J gene: TRBJ2-1; CDR3 DNA: TGTGCCAGTACCCCCCTCGGAGGGCCAGGGACCTACAATGAGCAGTTCTTC; CDR3 protein: CASTPLGGPGTYNEQFF
CDR3 length: 15; D gene: TRBD1; V gene: TRBV4-2; clone size: .; J gene: TRBJ2-3; CDR3 DNA: TGTGCCAGCAGCCAAGATCTAGGACAGGCAAATACGCAGTATTTT; CDR3 protein: CASSQDLGQANTQYF
CDR3 length: 14; D gene: TRBD1; V gene: TRBV7-9; clone size: .; J gene: TRBJ1-6; CDR3 DNA: TGTGCCAGCAGCGACGGGACAGGGGGAGCTCCCCTCCACTTT; CDR3 protein: CASSDGTGGAPLHF
CDR3 length: 13; D gene: .; V gene: TRBV6-1; clone size: .; J gene: TRBJ1-6; CDR3 DNA: TGTGCCAGCTTCTTCTCCTATAATTCACCCCTCCACTTT; CDR3 protein: CASFFSYNSPLHF